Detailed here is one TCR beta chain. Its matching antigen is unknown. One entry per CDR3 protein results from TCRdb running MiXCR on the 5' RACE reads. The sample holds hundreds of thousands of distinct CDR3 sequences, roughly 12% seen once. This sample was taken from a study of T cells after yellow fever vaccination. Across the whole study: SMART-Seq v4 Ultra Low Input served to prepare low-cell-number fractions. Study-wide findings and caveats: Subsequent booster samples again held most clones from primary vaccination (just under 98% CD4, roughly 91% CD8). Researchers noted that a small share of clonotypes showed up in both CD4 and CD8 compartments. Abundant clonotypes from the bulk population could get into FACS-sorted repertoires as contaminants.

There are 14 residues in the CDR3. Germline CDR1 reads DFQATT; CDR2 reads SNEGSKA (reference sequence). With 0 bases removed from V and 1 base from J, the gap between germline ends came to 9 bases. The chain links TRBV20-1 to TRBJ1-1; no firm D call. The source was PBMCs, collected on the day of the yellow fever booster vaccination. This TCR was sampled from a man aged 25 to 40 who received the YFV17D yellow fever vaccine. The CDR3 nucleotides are TGCAGTGCTAGAGATAGGTGGCGGAACACTGAAGCTTTCTTT. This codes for CSARDRWRNTEAFF.